These 30 T cell receptor beta chains share one sample of origin, sequenced in a study of blood T cell repertoires in COVID-19. TCRdb's copy holds only in-frame clones and misses some; the assay was immunoSEQ multiplex PCR. Among roughly 11,000 clones, 70% to 85% were seen once, and the ten largest hold around 6%. Sequenced sample: peripheral blood. These receptors all come from a man aged 60 to 75 with COVID-19, enrolled during active disease.

This chain links TRBV6-2 or TRBV6-3 with TRBJ2-1, with D maybe TRBD2 (5 bases). This CDR3 spans 13 amino acids. Germline V gene lookup returns CDR1 MNHEY and CDR2 SVGEGT. The V gene lost 2 bases and the J gene lost 8 bases, with 10 bases spanning the gap. CDR3 nucleotide sequence: TGTGCCAGCAGTTACCCTCGAGGGTATGAGCAGTTCTTC. Its translation: CASSYPRGYEQFF.

This rearrangement joins TRBV10-2 to TRBJ2-1; TRBD2 might be the D (6 bases). The CDR3 runs 15 residues. Germline loops: CDR1 WSHSY, CDR2 SAAADI. The V end was cut by 6 bases, the J end by 0 bases, with 12 bases between. This chain's CDR3 is CASRPLASSYNEQFF. The CDR3 nucleotides are TGCGCCAGCAGACCCCTAGCGAGCTCCTACAATGAGCAGTTCTTC.

The chain recombines TRBV18 with TRBJ1-2; 10 nucleotides match TRBD1. J lost 5 bases, V lost 2 bases, and 2 bases had no gene match. Per germline, CDR1 KGHSH and CDR2 LQKENI. This CDR3 contains 14 residues. CDR3 nucleotide sequence: TGTGCCAGCTCACCATGGGGACAGGGGTATGGCTACACCTTC. Translating it yields CASSPWGQGYGYTF.

The J gene is TRBJ1-1, the V gene TRBV7-2; maybe TRBD1 (6 bases). The length of the CDR3 is 16 residues. CDR1 and CDR2 (germline): SGHTA, FQGNSA. With 1 base removed from V and 2 bases from J, the gap between germline ends came to 14 bases. The CDR3 sequence: CASSLVAGAGNTEAFF. The CDR3 DNA sequence: TGTGCCAGCAGCTTAGTGGCAGGGGCTGGTAACACTGAAGCTTTCTTT.

This chain links TRBV9 with TRBJ1-3; tentatively, D is TRBD1 (5 bases). CDR1 is SGDLS, CDR2 YYNGEE, per germline. V was trimmed by 4 bases and J by 0 bases, leaving 14 bases between them. The CDR3 is made up of 16 amino acids. The CDR3 region has the DNA TGTGCCAGCAGCACCTATGGGGGGAGCTCTGGAAACACCATATATTTT. Protein: CASSTYGGSSGNTIYF.

This chain links TRBV7-2 with TRBJ1-2; TRBD1 might be the D (5 bases). CDR3 length equals 16 residues. CDR1 and CDR2 (germline): SGHTA, FQGNSA. V was pared by 0 bases and J by 0 bases, with 11 bases between. The CDR3 DNA sequence: TGTGCCAGCAGCTTAGCCTTGCAGGGCGCTAACTATGGCTACACCTTC. Its protein product is CASSLALQGANYGYTF.

This chain uses TRBV7-8 with TRBJ2-7; 7 nucleotides match TRBD1. From germline, CDR1 is SGHVS and CDR2 FQNEAQ. V shed 3 bases and J 2 bases; nucleotides not matched to a gene: 4. The CDR3 has 14 amino acids. The CDR3 DNA follows: TGTGCCAGCAGCTTTATACAGGGGCCCTACGAGCAGTACTTC. It encodes CASSFIQGPYEQYF. Full variable domain (remainder filled in from reference TRBV7-8 and TRBJ2-7): GAGVSQSPRYKVAKRGQDVALRCDPISGHVSLFWYQQALGQGPEFLTYFQNEAQLDKSGLPSDRFFAERPEGSVSTLKIQRTQQEDSAVYLCASSFIQGPYEQYFGPGTRLTVT.

A single count supports this clone. At the DNA level, this CDR3 is encoded by other sequences in the same sample as well. The V and J genes are TRBV27 and TRBJ2-3; no clear D. Trimming stripped 8 bases from V and 1 base from J, with 19 bases between. The germline CDR1 and CDR2 sequences are MNHEY and SMNVEV (reference sequence). The CDR3 runs 16 residues. The CDR3 reads CASFAGFGWGTDTQYF. The CDR3 DNA reads as TGTGCCAGCTTTGCTGGCTTCGGGTGGGGCACAGATACGCAGTATTTT.

The chain carries TRBV19 and TRBJ2-2; 12 bases are a match to TRBD1. After removal of 5 bases from V and 3 bases from J, the junction contained 1 base not matched to a gene. The CDR3 loop spans 15 amino acids. Germline V lookup: CDR1 LNHDA, CDR2 SQIVND (reference sequence). CDR3: CASSGTGGHTGELFF. The CDR3 DNA sequence: TGTGCCAGTAGTGGGACAGGGGGCCACACCGGGGAGCTGTTTTTT.

The J gene is TRBJ2-2, the V gene TRBV19; 11 bases are shared with TRBD2. With 5 bases clipped from V and 2 bases from J, the junction kept 4 bases outside the gene matches. The CDR3 covers 16 residues. Germline loops: CDR1 LNHDA, CDR2 SQIVND (reference sequence). The CDR3 here is CASSFGTSGNTGELFF. DNA of the CDR3: TGTGCCAGTAGTTTCGGGACTAGCGGAAACACCGGGGAGCTGTTTTTT.

This clone came up a few times. V and J are TRBV7-2 and TRBJ2-1; D perhaps matches TRBD1 (10 bases). Trimming pared 4 bases from V and 7 bases from J, leaving 20 bases between. Germline CDR1 and CDR2: SGHTA and FQGNSA. This CDR3 spans 16 amino acids. The CDR3 DNA sequence: TGTGCCAGCAGCTCTAGCGGGACAGGGGCGCGGAATGAGCAGTTCTTC. Amino acid sequence: CASSSSGTGARNEQFF.

This clone was counted once. The chain carries TRBV2 and TRBJ2-2; possible D gene TRBD1, 5 bases. This CDR3 has 14 residues. Germline-derived CDR1 and CDR2 are SNHLY and FYNNEI. Trimming cost V 6 bases and J 1 base, with 9 bases left between them. The CDR3 coding sequence is TGTGCCAGCAGGGTAGGGGTGAACACCGGGGAGCTGTTTTTT. This translates into CASRVGVNTGELFF.

V gene TRBV19 combines with J gene TRBJ2-3, with 9 bases identical to TRBD2. The ends lost 4 bases at V and 6 bases at J; junction bases unmatched: 11. Germline CDR1 is LNHDA and CDR2 is SQIVND (reference sequence). CDR3 length equals 16 residues. The CDR3: CASSTFSGGGGDTQYF. The CDR3, as DNA: TGTGCCAGTAGTACCTTTAGCGGGGGTGGGGGCGATACGCAGTATTTT.

This chain joins TRBV27 and TRBJ2-7; possible D gene TRBD1, 7 bases. The CDR3 contains 14 residues. CDR1 and CDR2 from the germline V gene are MNHEY and SMNVEV (reference sequence). V was shortened by 4 bases and J by 7 bases, with 17 bases between the two germline ends. As DNA, the CDR3 is TGTGCCAGCAGTTCCACGTCGACAGGGAGGGAGCAGTACGTC. Translating it yields CASSSTSTGREQYV.

V and J are TRBV28 and TRBJ1-6, with D tentatively TRBD1 (5 bases). There are 17 residues in the CDR3. Between the trimmed V and J ends, which lost 0 bases and 1 base, there was a span of 10 bases. Germline CDR1 is MDHEN and CDR2 is SYDVKM. The CDR3 DNA follows: TGTGCCAGCAGTTTATGGTTCGGGGGATCCTATAATTCACCCCTCCACTTT. It is translated as CASSLWFGGSYNSPLHF.

V and J are TRBV7-2 and TRBJ1-5, with TRBD1 as a possible D gene (6 bases). Trimming shortened V by 0 bases and J by 1 base, and 7 bases separated the two germline ends. The CDR3 runs to 15 residues. CDR1 SGHTA and CDR2 FQGNSA come from the germline V gene. The DNA for the CDR3 is TGTGCCAGCAGCTTAGCAGGGGGAAGCAATCAGCCCCAGCATTTT. Protein sequence: CASSLAGGSNQPQHF.

This clone was seen only a few times. V gene TRBV5-6 combines with J gene TRBJ1-6; possibly TRBD1 for D (6 bases). This CDR3 contains 15 residues. Germline CDR1 is SGHDT and CDR2 is YYEEEE. The germline V and J ends were trimmed by 5 bases and 1 base, with 10 bases remaining between them. The CDR3 sequence is CASRLRGSYNSPLHF. The CDR3 nucleotides read TGTGCCAGCAGGCTGAGGGGGTCCTATAATTCACCCCTCCACTTT.

This clone was counted only a few times. The CDR3 nucleotides are TGTGCCAGCAGTCCGGGACAGAGCTACAATGAGCAGTTCTTC. Its protein product is CASSPGQSYNEQFF. The chain employs TRBV2 and TRBJ2-1, with 7 bases identical to TRBD1. Trimming took 5 bases from V and 3 from J; bases not matched to a gene: 4. Germline CDR1 reads SNHLY; CDR2 reads FYNNEI. The CDR3 loop spans 14 amino acids. Full variable domain (rest looked up from reference TRBV2 and TRBJ2-1): EPEVTQTPSHQVTQMGQEVILRCVPISNHLYFYWYRQILGQKVEFLVSFYNNEISEKSEIFDDQFSVERPDGSNFTLKIRSTKLEDSAMYFCASSPGQSYNEQFFGPGTRLTVL.

V is TRBV9 and J is TRBJ1-1; no firm D call. V lost 0 bases to trimming and J lost 5 bases, with 11 bases between them. Germline CDR1 SGDLS, CDR2 YYNGEE. CDR3 size: 14 residues. The CDR3 here is CASSVGPGMTEAFF. CDR3 nucleotide sequence: TGTGCCAGCAGCGTAGGGCCGGGGATGACTGAAGCTTTCTTT.

This clone was counted only a few times. The chain links TRBV24-1 to TRBJ2-1; 11 bases are shared with TRBD2. CDR3 length: 18 residues. Trimming at V came to 4 bases and at J to 0 bases, leaving 7 bases not matched to a gene. Germline CDR1 is KGHDR and CDR2 is SFDVKD. The CDR3 sequence is CATSEWTSGLSSYNEQFF. Written as DNA, the CDR3 is TGTGCCACCAGTGAATGGACTAGCGGGCTTAGCTCCTACAATGAGCAGTTCTTC.

The CDR3 is CASSVWRTGANVLTF. The CDR3 coding sequence is TGTGCCAGCAGCGTTTGGAGAACTGGGGCCAACGTCCTGACTTTC. The J gene is TRBJ2-6, the V gene TRBV9; no firm D call. CDR3 length: 15 amino acids. Germline CDR1 reads SGDLS; CDR2 reads YYNGEE. The ends were cut back, 2 bases at V and 2 bases at J, with 8 bases in the middle.

The chain carries TRBV27 and TRBJ1-5, with D possibly matching TRBD1 (6 bases). V lost 4 bases, J lost 7 bases, and 14 bases lay in between. Germline V gene data show CDR1 as MNHEY and CDR2 as SMNVEV (reference sequence). This CDR3 contains 14 residues. CDR3 sequence: CASSSDYRGQPQHF. In DNA, the CDR3 is TGTGCCAGCAGTTCAGATTATAGGGGGCAGCCCCAGCATTTT.

This chain connects TRBV27 to TRBJ2-1; D unclear. V lost 3 bases and J lost 4, with 16 bases in between. The germline V gene has CDR1 MNHEY and CDR2 SMNVEV (reference sequence). This CDR3 contains 16 residues. The DNA of the CDR3 is TGTGCCAGCAGTTTGGTTGAGCCACGGTTTTACAATGAGCAGTTCTTC. Encoded protein: CASSLVEPRFYNEQFF.

V is TRBV7-9 and J is TRBJ2-2; D is uncertain. V lost 2 bases and J lost 7, with 8 bases in between. Germline V gene lookup returns CDR1 SEHNR and CDR2 FQNEAQ (reference sequence). The CDR3 is 13 amino acids. CDR3: CASSLNRGGELFF. In DNA, the CDR3 is TGTGCCAGCAGCTTAAACCGCGGCGGGGAGCTGTTTTTT.

The gene calls are TRBV5-4 and TRBJ1-2; D perhaps matches TRBD1 (5 bases). V was shortened by 0 bases and J by 9 bases, with 18 bases between the two germline ends. Germline loops: CDR1 SGHNT, CDR2 YYREEE (reference sequence). The CDR3 is 15 residues long. The CDR3 DNA reads TGTGCCAGCAGCTTGGGGGGCCTCTCCTCAGGCCGCTACACCTTC. Translated: CASSLGGLSSGRYTF.

V gene TRBV5-1 combines with J gene TRBJ1-1; D is possibly TRBD1 (5 bases). Trimming removed 5 bases from V and 1 base from J, with 18 bases in between. Germline V gene sequence: CDR1 SGHRS, CDR2 YFSETQ. This CDR3 is built from 16 residues. The CDR3 reads CASRGGALGGNTEAFF. CDR3 bases: TGCGCCAGCAGAGGAGGGGCCCTGGGAGGGAACACTGAAGCTTTCTTT.

The rearrangement uses TRBV28 and TRBJ1-4, with TRBD1 matching over 9 bases. Trimming at V came to 3 bases and at J to 3 bases, leaving 11 bases not matched to a gene. The CDR3 length is 18 residues. CDR1 MDHEN and CDR2 SYDVKM come from the germline V gene. The CDR3 spells CASSLDRDRVIANEKLFF. CDR3 coding DNA: TGTGCCAGCAGTTTGGATCGGGACAGGGTTATAGCTAATGAAAAACTGTTTTTT.

The chain combines TRBV29-1 with TRBJ1-2; 8 positions agree with TRBD1. The V segment lost 6 bases and the J segment 6 bases; nucleotides outside the gene matches: 3. This CDR3 is 11 amino acids long. From germline, CDR1 is SQVTM and CDR2 ANQGSEA. In DNA form, the CDR3 reads TGCAGCGTCAGGACAGGGAATGGCTACACCTTC. It is translated as CSVRTGNGYTF.

This rearrangement joins TRBV27 to TRBJ1-2; no reliable D call. CDR3 length: 12 amino acids. Germline assignment: CDR1 MNHEY and CDR2 SMNVEV (reference sequence). V was cut by 5 bases and J by 6 bases, with 10 bases left in between. CDR3 loop: CASSPDTHGYTF. CDR3 sequence (DNA): TGTGCCAGCAGTCCAGACACCCATGGCTACACCTTC.

This chain uses TRBV3-1 (or the pseudogene TRBV3-2) with TRBJ1-2; D gene uncertain. V lost 1 base to trimming and J lost 0 bases, with 9 bases between them. Germline V lookup: CDR1 LGHDT, CDR2 YNNKEL (reference sequence). This CDR3 spans 15 amino acids. The CDR3 bases are TGTGCCAGCAGCCAAGCCGGCGGAGCTAACTATGGCTACACCTTC. Protein: CASSQAGGANYGYTF.